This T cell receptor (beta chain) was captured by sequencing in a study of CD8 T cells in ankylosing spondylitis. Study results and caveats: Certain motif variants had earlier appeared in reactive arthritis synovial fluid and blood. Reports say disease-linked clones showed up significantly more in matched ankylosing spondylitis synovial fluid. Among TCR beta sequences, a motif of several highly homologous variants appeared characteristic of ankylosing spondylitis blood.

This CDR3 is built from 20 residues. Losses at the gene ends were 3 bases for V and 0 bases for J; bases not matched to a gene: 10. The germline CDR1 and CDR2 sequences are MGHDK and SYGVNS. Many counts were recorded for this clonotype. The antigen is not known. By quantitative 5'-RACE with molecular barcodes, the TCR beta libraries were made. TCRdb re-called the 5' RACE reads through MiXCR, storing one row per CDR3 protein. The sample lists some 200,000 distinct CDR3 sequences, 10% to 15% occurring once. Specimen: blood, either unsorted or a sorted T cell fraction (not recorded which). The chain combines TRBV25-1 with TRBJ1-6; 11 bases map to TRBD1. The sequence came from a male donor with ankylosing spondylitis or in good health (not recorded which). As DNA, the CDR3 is TGTGCCAGCAGTGACGGCAGCGGGACAGGGGGTCTCTCCTATAATTCACCCCTCCACTTT. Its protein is CASSDGSGTGGLSYNSPLHF.